This entry is about one T cell receptor (beta chain). Its antigen is unknown. The protocol was immunoSEQ multiplex PCR, while the TCRdb copy is restricted to in-frame clones and leaves out a portion. In the table there are around 91,000 clones, just over 85% of which are singletons. The data originate from a study of cytotoxic CD8 clonotypes in ibrutinib-treated CLL. Across the whole study: Researchers reported about a dozen relapsed/refractory and about 14 treatment-naive patients, 17 of them IGHV unmutated. Findings and caveats of the study: Clonotypes that were public were uncommon, and they contracted or stayed stable on treatment. Patients with sustained remission and those progressing were sampled at differing times. T-cell clonality at baseline went above that of age-matched healthy donors and rose and fell with circulating CD8+ T-cell counts.

Source: PBMCs, taken before ibrutinib treatment. The receptor comes from a human donor with chronic lymphocytic leukemia.

The CDR3 protein is CASSIGVSGADTGANVLTF. The DNA for the CDR3 is TGTGCCAGTAGTATAGGTGTTTCCGGGGCTGACACTGGGGCCAACGTCCTGACTTTC. The chain has TRBV19 and TRBJ2-6; D may be TRBD1 or TRBD2 (5 bases each). Germline V gene data show CDR1 as LNHDA and CDR2 as SQIVND (reference sequence). The CDR3 is 19 amino acids. Trimming took 1 base from V and 2 from J, leaving 18 bases between them.